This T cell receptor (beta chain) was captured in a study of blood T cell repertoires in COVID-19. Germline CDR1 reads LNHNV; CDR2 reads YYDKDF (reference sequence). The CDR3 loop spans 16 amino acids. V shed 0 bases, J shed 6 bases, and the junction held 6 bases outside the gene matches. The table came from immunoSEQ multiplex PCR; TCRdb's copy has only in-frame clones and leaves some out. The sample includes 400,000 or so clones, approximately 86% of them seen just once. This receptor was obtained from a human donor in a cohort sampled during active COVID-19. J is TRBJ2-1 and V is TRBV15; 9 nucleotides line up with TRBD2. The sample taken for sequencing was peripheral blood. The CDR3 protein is CATSRDGLAGPNEQFF. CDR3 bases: TGTGCCACCAGCAGAGATGGGCTAGCGGGACCCAATGAGCAGTTCTTC. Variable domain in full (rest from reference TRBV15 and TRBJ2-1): DAMVIQNPRYQVTQFGKPVTLSCSQTLNHNVMYWYQQKSSQAPKLLFHYYDKDFNNEADTPDNFQSRRPNTSFCFLDIRSPGLGDTAMYLCATSRDGLAGPNEQFFGPGTRLTVL.